These 24 T cell receptor beta chains were sequenced from one sample in a study of CD8 T cells in ankylosing spondylitis. TCRdb reprocessed the 5' RACE reads via MiXCR and lists one record per CDR3 protein. This table holds 200,000 to 250,000 distinct CDR3 sequences, roughly 10% found once. Sequencing was carried out using blood, either unsorted or a sorted T cell fraction (not recorded which). The receptors were gathered from a male donor with ankylosing spondylitis or in good health (not recorded which).

This clonotype has ten or more counts. The CDR3 is CSARSGGRDIQYF. The DNA for the CDR3 is TGCAGTGCTAGAAGCGGGGGTCGAGACATTCAGTACTTC. The chain joins TRBV20-1 to TRBJ2-4; 8 bases are shared with TRBD2. Germline CDR1 is DFQATT and CDR2 is SNEGSKA (reference sequence). With V trimmed by 2 bases and J by 8 bases, 5 bases remained unmatched. The CDR3 consists of 13 residues.

This clonotype has at least ten counts. This rearrangement joins TRBV29-1 to TRBJ1-2; the D is unclear. In germline, CDR1 is SQVTM, CDR2 ANQGSEA. The CDR3 totals 16 residues. The V gene lost 4 bases and the J gene lost 3 bases, with 21 bases spanning the gap. In nucleotides, the CDR3 is TGCAGCGTTGTCGGTGGCGCAGATACCACCTACTATGGCTACACCTTC. Protein product: CSVVGGADTTYYGYTF.

This clonotype occurred many times. The genes are TRBV10-1 and TRBJ2-3; 11 bases agree with TRBD2. Losses at the gene ends were 6 bases for V and 3 bases for J; bases not matched to a gene: 8. The germline V gene has CDR1 WNHNN and CDR2 SYGVQD (reference sequence). The CDR3 sequence is 16 residues long. In DNA, the CDR3 is TGCGCCAGCAGCCACTTACTAGCGGGAGAAACAGATACGCAGTATTTT. The encoded protein is CASSHLLAGETDTQYF.

This clonotype occurred many times. V gene TRBV27 combines with J gene TRBJ1-2; D is uncertain. Germline values: CDR1 MNHEY, CDR2 SMNVEV (reference sequence). Trimming shortened V by 10 bases and J by 4 bases, and 19 bases separated the two germline ends. The CDR3 sequence is 14 residues long. CDR3 sequence: CATTPTASSYGYTF. The CDR3 DNA follows: TGTGCCACCACACCCACAGCTAGCTCCTATGGCTACACCTTC.

The gene calls are TRBV7-9 and TRBJ2-3; 7 positions match TRBD1. The CDR3 runs 17 residues. In germline, CDR1 is SEHNR, CDR2 FQNEAQ (reference sequence). Germline trimming cut 1 base from V and 1 base from J; bases unmatched to any gene: 8. The CDR3 DNA is TGTGCCAGCAGCTTAGGTCCCAACCAGGGGGGCACAGATACGCAGTATTTT. Translation: CASSLGPNQGGTDTQYF. The full variable domain, its missing parts supplied by reference TRBV7-9 and TRBJ2-3, is DTGVSQNPRHKITKRGQNVTFRCDPISEHNRLYWYRQTLGQGPEFLTYFQNEAQLEKSRLLSDRFSAERPKGSFSTLEIQRTEQGDSAMYLCASSLGPNQGGTDTQYFGPGTRLTVL.

This clonotype occurred many times. The DNA for the CDR3 is TGCGCCAGCAGCCTACCGGGACAGGCAAGCACAGATACGCAGTATTTT. Protein sequence: CASSLPGQASTDTQYF. The chain carries TRBV5-1 and TRBJ2-3, with TRBD1 identical over 8 bases. V shed 4 bases and J 0 bases; nucleotides not matched to a gene: 7. The germline V gene has CDR1 SGHRS and CDR2 YFSETQ. The CDR3 is 16 residues long.

The chain combines TRBV12-2 with TRBJ2-7. TRBV12-2 is recorded as a pseudogene. This CDR3 is built from 12 residues. CDR3 nucleotides: TGTGCAAGTCGCCGCTCTGTTTACGAGCAGTACTTC. It translates to CASRRSVYEQYF.

A few counts support this clonotype. The chain joins TRBV6-6 to TRBJ2-5; D unresolved. V was clipped by 2 bases and J by 1 base, with 8 bases between them. The CDR3 loop spans 14 amino acids. Germline V CDR1 and CDR2: MNHNY, SVGAGI (reference sequence). CDR3 sequence (DNA): TGTGCCAGCAGTTACAGTACCGGCCAAGAGACCCAGTACTTC. Its translation: CASSYSTGQETQYF.

This clonotype showed up just a few times. This chain connects TRBV20-1 to TRBJ2-5, with a tentative D call TRBD2 (5 bases). Germline V lookup: CDR1 DFQATT, CDR2 SNEGSKA (reference sequence). This CDR3 has 17 amino acids. V was shortened by 5 bases and J by 4 bases, with 26 bases between the two germline ends. The CDR3 bases are TGCAGTGCTGATCACTTTACTAGAAATATACCCCTAGAGACCCAGTACTTC. Amino acids: CSADHFTRNIPLETQYF.

This clonotype occurred many times. V gene TRBV5-1 combines with J gene TRBJ1-1; no firm D call. CDR1 is SGHRS, CDR2 YFSETQ, per germline. V lost 4 bases and J lost 4, with 14 bases in between. The CDR3 has 14 amino acids. The CDR3 nucleotides are TGCGCCAGCAGCGCTAATTCGGAGGCCACTGAAGCTTTCTTT. Its translation: CASSANSEATEAFF.

This clonotype was seen many times. The chain carries TRBV12-3 or TRBV12-4 and TRBJ1-2; D is possibly TRBD1 (6 bases). Trimming removed 6 bases at V and 6 bases at J, with 17 bases between. The CDR3 length is 14 residues. The CDR3 DNA sequence: TGTGCCAGCAGGGCGACCGGACAGTCGAATGGCTACACCTTC. Its translation: CASRATGQSNGYTF.

This clonotype was observed many times. V is TRBV4-1 and J is TRBJ2-7; unclear D gene. Trimming pared 1 base from V and 3 bases from J, leaving 13 bases between. Germline lookup yields CDR1 MGHRA and CDR2 YSYEKL. The length of the CDR3 is 15 residues. This CDR3 is CASSQGRLEVYEQYF. The CDR3 nucleotides are TGCGCCAGCAGCCAAGGGCGGCTAGAGGTCTACGAGCAGTACTTC.

The J gene is TRBJ2-3, the V gene TRBV7-9; 7 nucleotides agree with TRBD1. Germline V CDR1 and CDR2: SEHNR, FQNEAQ (reference sequence). This CDR3 is 13 amino acids long. Trimming took 5 bases from V and 6 from J; bases not matched to a gene: 5. The DNA for the CDR3 is TGTGCCAGCAGCGCAGGACAGGCGGATACGCAGTATTTT. This encodes CASSAGQADTQYF.

The rearrangement links TRBV7-2 to TRBJ2-1; 9 bases map to TRBD1. The junction had 4 bases not matched to a gene; V was cut back by 2 bases and J by 2 bases. Germline V gene data show CDR1 as SGHTA and CDR2 as FQGNSA. The CDR3 totals 16 residues. Here the CDR3 DNA reads TGTGCCAGCAGCTTAACCGGGACAGGGCCCTACAATGAGCAGTTCTTC. Translation: CASSLTGTGPYNEQFF.

This clonotype was seen many times. The chain is built from TRBV5-1 and TRBJ1-1; D possibly corresponds to TRBD1 (5 bases). V was shortened by 0 bases and J by 5 bases, with 11 bases between the two germline ends. Germline V CDR1 and CDR2: SGHRS, YFSETQ. The CDR3 contains 14 residues. The CDR3 nucleotides read TGCGCCAGCAGCTTGGGTCGGGGCGAGACTGAAGCTTTCTTT. It yields the protein CASSLGRGETEAFF.

This clonotype was seen ten or more times. The rearrangement joins TRBV12-3 or TRBV12-4 to TRBJ2-1; D perhaps matches TRBD1 (6 bases). There are 15 residues in the CDR3. The V gene lost 8 bases and the J gene lost 1 base, with 15 bases spanning the gap. For the CDR3, the DNA is TGTGCCAGCGGCGGACAGTCCCTTTCCTACAATGAGCAGTTCTTC. Encoded protein: CASGGQSLSYNEQFF.

The rearrangement uses TRBV7-8 and TRBJ2-1; maybe TRBD2 (6 bases). This CDR3 contains 16 residues. Trimming cost V 5 bases and J 2 bases, with 16 bases left between them. Germline-derived CDR1 and CDR2 are SGHVS and FQNEAQ. The CDR3 DNA follows: TGTGCCAGCAGCACCCGGGGGAGAGGACCCTACAATGAGCAGTTCTTC. Protein product: CASSTRGRGPYNEQFF.

This clonotype was seen many times. The chain links TRBV5-1 to TRBJ2-2; 7 bases align to TRBD2. The trim removed 10 bases at V and 0 bases at J, leaving 6 bases unmatched. Germline V CDR1 and CDR2: SGHRS, YFSETQ. CDR3 length: 14 amino acids. This CDR3 reads CAGRLAANTGELFF. The CDR3 nucleotides are TGCGCCGGGAGACTAGCAGCGAACACCGGGGAGCTGTTTTTT. The complete variable domain, with remaining parts taken from reference TRBV5-1 and TRBJ2-2, reads KAGVTQTPRYLIKTRGQQVTLSCSPISGHRSVSWYQQTPGQGLQFLFEYFSETQRNKGNFPGRFSGRQFSNSRSEMNVSTLELGDSALYLCAGRLAANTGELFFGEGSRLTVL.

This clonotype was observed a handful of times. The V gene is TRBV5-6, the J gene TRBJ1-4; D unresolved. The V gene lost 4 bases and the J gene lost 7 bases, with 17 bases spanning the gap. The CDR3 runs 15 residues. CDR1 and CDR2 from the germline V gene are SGHDT and YYEEEE. Written as DNA, the CDR3 is TGTGCCAGCAGCAAACTCCCAAGGCCGACTGAAAAACTGTTTTTT. Its translation is CASSKLPRPTEKLFF.

Concerning this clonotype: A much larger clone lies one base from this, so it may be a read error. J is TRBJ2-2 and V is TRBV3-1; D not certain. This CDR3 spans 14 amino acids. Trimming shortened V by 1 base and J by 7 bases, and 10 bases separated the two germline ends. CDR1 and CDR2 from the germline V gene are LGHDT and YNNKEL (reference sequence). The CDR3 here is CASSQALGFGELFF. As DNA, the CDR3 is TGTGCCAGCAGCCAAGCACTCGGATTCGGGGAGCTGTTTTTT.

This chain connects TRBV5-1 to TRBJ2-3; no reliable D call. The germline V and J ends were trimmed by 4 bases and 5 bases, with 14 bases remaining between them. There are 14 residues in the CDR3. Germline values: CDR1 SGHRS, CDR2 YFSETQ. The CDR3 loop is CASSPEMALDTQYF. For the CDR3, the DNA is TGCGCCAGCAGCCCCGAGATGGCCTTAGATACGCAGTATTTT.

This clonotype was counted many times. The rearrangement joins TRBV3-1 to TRBJ1-6; D uncertain. Trimming took off 1 base at V and 3 bases at J, with 13 bases between the two ends. CDR3 length equals 17 residues. Germline V gives CDR1 LGHDT, CDR2 YNNKEL (reference sequence). The CDR3 DNA is TGTGCCAGCAGCCAAGGAGGTTCAGAAGTCTATAATTCACCCCTCCACTTT. It yields the protein CASSQGGSEVYNSPLHF. Looking up the rest from reference TRBV3-1 and TRBJ1-6 gives the full variable domain: DTAVSQTPKYLVTQMGNDKSIKCEQNLGHDTMYWYKQDSKKFLKIMFSYNNKELIINETVPNRFSPKSPDKAHLNLHINSLELGDSAVYFCASSQGGSEVYNSPLHFGNGTRLTVT.

The V call is TRBV28, the J call TRBJ2-3; 7 nucleotides align to TRBD1. Germline CDR1 reads MDHEN; CDR2 reads SYDVKM. V gave up 7 bases and J gave up 4 bases; unmatched junction bases: 8. The CDR3 consists of 14 residues. DNA for the CDR3: TGTGCCAGCAACCCGACAGGGTACGCAGATACGCAGTATTTT. It translates to CASNPTGYADTQYF.

There are many counts of this clonotype. The chain has TRBV25-1 and TRBJ2-1; weak D call: TRBD1 (6 bases). CDR1 MGHDK and CDR2 SYGVNS come from the germline V gene. The CDR3 is 18 amino acids. V lost 3 bases and J 0 bases, leaving 18 bases between the germline ends. CDR3 nucleotides: TGTGCCAGCAGTGAGACAGGTACAACCCTCGGCTCCTACAATGAGCAGTTCTTC. This encodes CASSETGTTLGSYNEQFF.